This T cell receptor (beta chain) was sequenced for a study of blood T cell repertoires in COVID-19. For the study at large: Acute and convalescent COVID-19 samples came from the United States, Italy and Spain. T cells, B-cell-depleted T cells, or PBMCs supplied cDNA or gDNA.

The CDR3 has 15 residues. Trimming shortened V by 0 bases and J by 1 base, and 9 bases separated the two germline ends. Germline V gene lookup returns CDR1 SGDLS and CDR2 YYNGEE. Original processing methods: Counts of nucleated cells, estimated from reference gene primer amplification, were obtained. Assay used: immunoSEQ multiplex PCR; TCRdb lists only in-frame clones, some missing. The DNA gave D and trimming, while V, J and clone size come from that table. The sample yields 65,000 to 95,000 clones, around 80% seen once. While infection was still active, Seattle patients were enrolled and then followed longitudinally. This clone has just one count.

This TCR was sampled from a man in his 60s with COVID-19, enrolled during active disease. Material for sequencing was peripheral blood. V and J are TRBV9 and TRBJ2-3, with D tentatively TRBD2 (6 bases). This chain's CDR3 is CASSVAPGGTDTQYF. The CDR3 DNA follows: TGTGCCAGCAGCGTAGCCCCGGGGGGCACAGATACGCAGTATTTT.